This T cell receptor (beta chain) is from a study of beta chain features in type 1 diabetes. Overall study context: The samples had roughly 110 million sorted cells examined in all. Study observations and caveats: There were fewer insertions and more deletions at the VDJ junctions of type 1 diabetes patients. The naive, central memory and Treg TCRB repertoires of patients appeared to be more similar to one another than those of healthy donors. TCRB CDR3 length was moderately but significantly reduced in all four CD4+ subsets of Type 1 diabetes patients.

CD4+ naive, central memory, regulatory and stem cell-like memory subsets were isolated by sorting on CD45RO/CCR7/CD25/CD127/CD95/CD27. For this clone: The target antigen is unknown.

cDNA synthesis used the whole RNA isolate, giving expressed TCRB sequences. Measured with immunoSEQ multiplex PCR; TCRdb has only the in-frame clones, and not every one. Counted here are around 250,000 clones, approximately 14% occurring once; the ten biggest clones make up approximately 0.018%. Source material: naive CD4+ T cells from blood. This TCR was sampled from a young man with type 1 diabetes.

CDR3 DNA sequence: TGCGCCAGCAGCTGGGGAACAGGAGAGCAGTTCTTC. Its protein is CASSWGTGEQFF. The chain is built from TRBV5-1 and TRBJ2-1; a possible D gene is TRBD1 (5 bases). This CDR3 has 12 amino acids. The germline V and J ends were trimmed by 3 bases and 10 bases, with 11 bases remaining between them. The V gene's germline CDR1 is SGHRS and CDR2 YFSETQ.